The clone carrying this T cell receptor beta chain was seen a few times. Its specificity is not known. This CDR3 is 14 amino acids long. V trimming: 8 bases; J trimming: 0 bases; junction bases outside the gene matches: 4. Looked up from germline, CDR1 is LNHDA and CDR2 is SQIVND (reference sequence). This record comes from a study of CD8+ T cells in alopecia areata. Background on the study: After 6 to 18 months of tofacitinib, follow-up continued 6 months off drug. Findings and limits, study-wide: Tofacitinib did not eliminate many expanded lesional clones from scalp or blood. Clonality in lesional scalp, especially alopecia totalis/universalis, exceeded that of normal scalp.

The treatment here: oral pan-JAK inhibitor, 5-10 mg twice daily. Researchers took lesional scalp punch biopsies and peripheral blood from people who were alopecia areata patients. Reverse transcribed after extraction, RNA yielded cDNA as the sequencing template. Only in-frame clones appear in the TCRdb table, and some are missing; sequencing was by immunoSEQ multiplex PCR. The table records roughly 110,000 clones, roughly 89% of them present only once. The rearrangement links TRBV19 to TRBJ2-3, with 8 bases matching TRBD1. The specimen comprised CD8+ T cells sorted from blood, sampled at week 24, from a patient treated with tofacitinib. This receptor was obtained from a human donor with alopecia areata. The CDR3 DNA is TGTGCCAGTGGGACAGGCTATAGCACAGATACGCAGTATTTT. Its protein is CASGTGYSTDTQYF.